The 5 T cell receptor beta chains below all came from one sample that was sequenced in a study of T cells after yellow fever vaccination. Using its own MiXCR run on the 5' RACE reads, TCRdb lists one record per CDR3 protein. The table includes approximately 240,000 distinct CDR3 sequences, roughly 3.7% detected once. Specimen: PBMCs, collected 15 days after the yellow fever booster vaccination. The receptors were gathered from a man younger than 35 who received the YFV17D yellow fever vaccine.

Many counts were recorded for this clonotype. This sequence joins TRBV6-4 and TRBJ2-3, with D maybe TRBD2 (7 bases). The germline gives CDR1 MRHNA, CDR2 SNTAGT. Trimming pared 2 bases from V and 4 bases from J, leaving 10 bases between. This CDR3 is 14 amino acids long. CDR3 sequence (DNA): TGTGCCAGCAGTGACGGGGGGGCCTCAGATACGCAGTATTTT. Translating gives CASSDGGASDTQYF.

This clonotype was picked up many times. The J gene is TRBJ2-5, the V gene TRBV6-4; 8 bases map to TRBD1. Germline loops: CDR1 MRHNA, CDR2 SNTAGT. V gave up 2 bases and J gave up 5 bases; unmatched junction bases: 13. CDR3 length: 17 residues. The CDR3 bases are TGTGCCAGCAGTGACCGACGCGGGAACAGGGGGACGGAGACCCAGTACTTC. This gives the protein CASSDRRGNRGTETQYF.

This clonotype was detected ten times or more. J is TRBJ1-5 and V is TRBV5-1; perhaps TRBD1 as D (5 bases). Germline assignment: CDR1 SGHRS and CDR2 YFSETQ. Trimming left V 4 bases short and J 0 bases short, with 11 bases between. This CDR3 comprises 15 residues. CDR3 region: CASSVDSYSNQPQHF. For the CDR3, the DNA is TGCGCCAGCAGCGTCGACAGTTATAGCAATCAGCCCCAGCATTTT.

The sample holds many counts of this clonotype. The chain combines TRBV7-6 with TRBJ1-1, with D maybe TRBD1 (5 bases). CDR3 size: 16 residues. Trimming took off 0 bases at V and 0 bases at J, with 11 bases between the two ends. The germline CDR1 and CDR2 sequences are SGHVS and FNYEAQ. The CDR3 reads CASSLAQGRLNTEAFF. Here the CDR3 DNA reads TGTGCCAGCAGCTTAGCGCAGGGACGGTTGAACACTGAAGCTTTCTTT. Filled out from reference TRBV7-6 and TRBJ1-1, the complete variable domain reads GAGVSQSPRYKVTKRGQDVALRCDPISGHVSLYWYRQALGQGPEFLTYFNYEAQQDKSGLPNDRFSAERPEGSISTLTIQRTEQRDSAMYRCASSLAQGRLNTEAFFGQGTRLTVV.

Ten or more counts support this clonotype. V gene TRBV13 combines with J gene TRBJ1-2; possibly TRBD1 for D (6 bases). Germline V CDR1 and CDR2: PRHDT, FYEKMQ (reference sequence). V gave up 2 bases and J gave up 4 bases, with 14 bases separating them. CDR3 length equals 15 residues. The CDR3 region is CASSLRGPEGYGYTF. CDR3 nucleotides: TGTGCCAGCAGCTTACGGGGGCCCGAGGGCTATGGCTACACCTTC.